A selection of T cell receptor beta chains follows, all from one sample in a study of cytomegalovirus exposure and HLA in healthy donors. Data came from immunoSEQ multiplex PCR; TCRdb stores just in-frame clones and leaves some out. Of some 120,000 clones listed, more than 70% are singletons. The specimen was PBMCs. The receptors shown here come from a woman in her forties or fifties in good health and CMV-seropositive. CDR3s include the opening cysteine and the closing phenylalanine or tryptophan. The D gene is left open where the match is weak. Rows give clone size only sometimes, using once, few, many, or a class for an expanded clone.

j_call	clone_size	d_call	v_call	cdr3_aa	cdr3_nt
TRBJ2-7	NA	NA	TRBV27	CASKQGPFSYEQYF	TGTGCCAGCAAGCAGGGCCCCTTTTCCTACGAGCAGTACTTC
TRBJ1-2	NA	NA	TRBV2	CASNLANYGYTF	TGTGCCAGCAATTTAGCTAACTATGGCTACACCTTC
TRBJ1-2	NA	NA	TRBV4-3	CASSQIKLQGPQGYTF	TGCGCCAGCAGCCAGATTAAACTACAGGGTCCCCAGGGCTACACCTTC
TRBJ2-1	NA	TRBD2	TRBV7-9	CASSLFQRGRYEQFF	TGTGCCAGCAGCTTATTTCAGCGGGGGAGGTATGAGCAGTTCTTC
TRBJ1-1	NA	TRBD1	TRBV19	CASSYRGENTEAFF	TGTGCCAGTAGTTACAGGGGAGAGAACACTGAAGCTTTCTTT
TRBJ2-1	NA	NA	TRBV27	CASSLRGLFHNEQFF	TGTGCCAGCAGTTTGCGGGGGCTGTTCCACAATGAGCAGTTCTTC
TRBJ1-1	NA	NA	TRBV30	CAWSVSPNTEAFF	TGTGCCTGGAGTGTAAGCCCGAACACTGAAGCTTTCTTT
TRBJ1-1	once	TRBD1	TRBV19	CASSATGVGLNTEAFF	TGTGCCAGTAGTGCCACAGGGGTCGGGTTGAACACTGAAGCTTTCTTT
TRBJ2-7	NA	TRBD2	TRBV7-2	CASSPSLAGHEQYF	TGTGCCAGCAGCCCCTCACTAGCGGGCCACGAGCAGTACTTC
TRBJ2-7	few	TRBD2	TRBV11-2	CASSPTSRRAGVPYEQYF	TGTGCCAGCAGCCCTACCTCGCGCCGAGCGGGGGTCCCTTACGAGCAGTACTTC
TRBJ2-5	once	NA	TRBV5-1	CASSLEETISTGETQYF	TGCGCCAGCAGCTTGGAAGAAACGATATCCACGGGGGAGACCCAGTACTTC
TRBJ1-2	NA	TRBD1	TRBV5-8	CASSPDRGRRVYGYTF	TGTGCCAGCAGCCCGGACAGGGGGCGCAGGGTCTATGGCTACACCTTC
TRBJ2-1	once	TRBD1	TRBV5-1	CASSYGPGQYNEQFF	TGCGCCAGCAGCTACGGTCCGGGACAGTACAATGAGCAGTTCTTC
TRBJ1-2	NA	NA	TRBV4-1	CAGSHPQSSPGYTF	TGCGCCGGCAGCCACCCCCAAAGCAGCCCAGGATACACCTTC
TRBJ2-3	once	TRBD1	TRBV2	CASNGQGGTDTQYF	TGTGCCAGCAACGGACAGGGAGGCACAGATACGCAGTATTTT
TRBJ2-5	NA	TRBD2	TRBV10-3	CAISESRLAGAGETQYF	TGTGCCATCAGTGAGTCGCGACTAGCGGGAGCGGGAGAGACCCAGTACTTC
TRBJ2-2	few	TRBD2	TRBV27	CASSLGLAGVGELFF	TGTGCCAGCAGTCTGGGACTAGCGGGAGTCGGGGAGCTGTTTTTT